The 3 T cell receptor beta chains below all came from one sample that was sequenced in a study of shared clonotypes between healthy human individuals. Naive CD8 cells comprised CD45RO-negative, CCR7-positively selected cells, excluding terminally differentiated effector memory CD45RA+ cells. TCRdb keeps only in-frame clones here, not all; method: immunoSEQ multiplex PCR. The sample shows around 620,000 clones, approximately 95% of them seen only once. Sequenced material: naive CD8+ T cells sorted from blood. These receptors all come from a woman aged 25-40 years in good health.

The chain employs TRBV19 and TRBJ2-5; TRBD1 aligns across 8 bases. Per germline, CDR1 LNHDA and CDR2 SQIVND (reference sequence). The CDR3 length is 15 residues. J lost 4 bases, V lost 7 bases, and 11 bases had no gene match. This CDR3 reads CASTPRTGRLETQYF. DNA for the CDR3: TGTGCCAGTACCCCTAGGACAGGGAGGTTAGAGACCCAGTACTTC.

This chain uses TRBV27 with TRBJ2-5, with D perhaps TRBD1 (7 bases). Gene TRBJ2-7 matches the end of the DNA better, so the J call may be wrong. CDR1 is MNHEY and CDR2 is SMNVEV in the germline V gene (reference sequence). The CDR3 consists of 16 residues. The CDR3 spells CASSDAGQGDSYEQYF. The DNA of the CDR3 is TGTGCCAGCAGTGACGCGGGGCAGGGGGACTCCTACGAGCAGTACTTC.

V gene TRBV28 combines with J gene TRBJ2-5; D may be TRBD1 or TRBD2 (5 bases each). Between the trimmed V and J ends, which lost 5 bases and 0 bases, there was a span of 13 bases. The CDR3 has 15 residues. The V gene's germline CDR1 is MDHEN and CDR2 SYDVKM. CDR3 in amino acids: CASSTSQGHQETQYF. The CDR3 DNA follows: TGTGCCAGCAGTACTAGTCAGGGCCACCAAGAGACCCAGTACTTC.